This T cell receptor (beta chain) was recorded in a study of blood T cell repertoires in COVID-19 (dated by TCRdb to about 2020). In terms of the full investigation: Collaborator samples came from the United States, Italy and Spain and covered acute and convalescent phases of COVID-19. The material from the prospective study consisted of cDNA or gDNA derived from T cells, B-cell-depleted T cells, or PBMCs. Subjects who had been exposed to COVID-19, were actively infected with it, or had recovered from it provided the deeply sampled blood TCRbeta repertoires that made up the dataset. The repertoires were made available in a free public database intended to serve as a resource for research on the immune response to SARS-CoV-2. Samples came from the ongoing ImmuneRACE study (first 160 participants) plus 1,254 subjects from 6 global collaborators. A de-identified subject ID, COVID-19 status, age in years and sex were almost always included in the sample metadata. HLA class I and class II types, where available, came from metadata supplied by the sample provider rather than from assay-based typing.

Each collaborating institution followed its own protocols to collect whole blood in K2EDTA tubes. For TCRbeta analysis, collaborator samples were shipped as frozen whole blood, as isolated PBMCs, or as DNA extracted from either sample type. The junction carries 5 bases between V and J, which are trimmed by 2 bases and 4 bases respectively. The CDR3 contains 12 residues, cysteine and phenylalanine counted. Just the 36-base CDR3 DNA is kept, in frame starting at base 1. CDR1 and CDR2 are read off the germline V gene (reference sequence) as SEHNR and FQNEAQ. TCRbeta CDR3 regions were amplified from genomic DNA by means of the immunoSEQ Assay, a bias-controlled multiplex PCR. The study's own analysis went as follows. The number of nucleated cells in each sample was estimated by amplification of reference gene primers within the assay. Sequence reads were collapsed and filtered to measure the absolute abundance of every unique TCRbeta CDR3 rearrangement. For each sample, productive Simpson clonality was calculated as the square root of Simpson's diversity index over productive rearrangements. TCRdb limited this immuneACCESS table to in-frame rearrangements with V and J called. A share of clones is missing; checked studies link under half to unresolved V genes, and the rest is unexplained. The DNA was the basis for D and trimming; V, J and clone size are from that table. The sample records some 150,000 clones, 87% of which are singletons. The biggest ten clones account for over 8.5% of the sample.

What the work shows at the level of the full study, not this receptor alone: Clinical and demographic metadata were provided uncurated, with the amount varying by source and participant.

On this clone itself: The clone's antigen remains unknown. The record has no base qualities; no much larger clone is one base away.

This sequence originates from a woman in her 50s with active or convalescent COVID-19. The chain joins TRBV7-9 to TRBJ2-5; no D gene is confidently identified. The sequenced sample consisted of peripheral blood. The DNA reads as follows: TGTGCCAGCAGCTTAATTCTAGAGACCCAGTACTTC. Translated, it reads CASSLILETQYF.